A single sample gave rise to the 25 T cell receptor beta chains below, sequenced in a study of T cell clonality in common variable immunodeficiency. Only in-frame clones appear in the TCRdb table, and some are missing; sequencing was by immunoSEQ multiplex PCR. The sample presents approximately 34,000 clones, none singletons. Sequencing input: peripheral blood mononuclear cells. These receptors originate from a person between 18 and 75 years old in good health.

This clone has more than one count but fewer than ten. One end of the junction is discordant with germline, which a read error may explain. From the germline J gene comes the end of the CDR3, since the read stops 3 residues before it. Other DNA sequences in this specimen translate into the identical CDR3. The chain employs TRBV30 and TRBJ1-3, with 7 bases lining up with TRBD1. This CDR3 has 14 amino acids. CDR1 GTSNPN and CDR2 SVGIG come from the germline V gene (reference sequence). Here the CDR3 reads CAWTHRGSGNTIYF. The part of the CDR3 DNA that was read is TGTGCCTGGACCCACAGGGGCTCTGGAAACACA.

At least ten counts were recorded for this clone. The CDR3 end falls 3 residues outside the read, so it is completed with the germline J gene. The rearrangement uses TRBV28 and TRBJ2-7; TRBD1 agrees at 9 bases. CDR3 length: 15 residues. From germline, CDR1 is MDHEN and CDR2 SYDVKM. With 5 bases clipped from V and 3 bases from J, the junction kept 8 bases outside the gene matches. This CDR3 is CASSPEKGQGYEQYF. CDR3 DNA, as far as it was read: TGTGCCAGCAGTCCCGAAAAGGGACAGGGCTACGAG.

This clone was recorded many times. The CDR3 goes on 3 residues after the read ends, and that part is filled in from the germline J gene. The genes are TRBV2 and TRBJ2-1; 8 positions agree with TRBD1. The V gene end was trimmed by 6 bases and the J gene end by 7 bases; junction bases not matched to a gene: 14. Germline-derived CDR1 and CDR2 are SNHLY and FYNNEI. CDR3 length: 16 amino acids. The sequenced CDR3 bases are TGTGCCAGCAGGAGCCCCCGGACAGGGAATAAGAATGAG. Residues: CASRSPRTGNKNE. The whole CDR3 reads CASRSPRTGNKNEQFF.

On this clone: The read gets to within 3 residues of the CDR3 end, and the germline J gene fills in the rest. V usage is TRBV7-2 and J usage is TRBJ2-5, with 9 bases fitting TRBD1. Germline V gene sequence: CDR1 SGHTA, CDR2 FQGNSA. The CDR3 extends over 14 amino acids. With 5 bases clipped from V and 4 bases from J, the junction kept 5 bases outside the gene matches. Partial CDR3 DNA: TGTGCCAGCAGCCGTATACAGGGGGCAGAGACC. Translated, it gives CASSRIQGAET. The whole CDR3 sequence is CASSRIQGAETQYF.

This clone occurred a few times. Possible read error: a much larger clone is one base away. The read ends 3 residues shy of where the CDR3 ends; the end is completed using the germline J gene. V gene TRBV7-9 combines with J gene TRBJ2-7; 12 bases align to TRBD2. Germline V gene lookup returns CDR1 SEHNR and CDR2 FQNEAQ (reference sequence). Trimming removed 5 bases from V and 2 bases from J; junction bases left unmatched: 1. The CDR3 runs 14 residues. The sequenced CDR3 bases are TGTGCCAGCAGCAGGACTAGCGGGGCCTACGAG. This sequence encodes CASSRTSGAYE. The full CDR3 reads CASSRTSGAYEQYF. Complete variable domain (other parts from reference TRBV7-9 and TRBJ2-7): DTGVSQNPRHKITKRGQNVTFRCDPISEHNRLYWYRQTLGQGPEFLTYFQNEAQLEKSRLLSDRFSAERPKGSFSTLEIQRTEQGDSAMYLCASSRTSGAYEQYFGPGTRLTVT.

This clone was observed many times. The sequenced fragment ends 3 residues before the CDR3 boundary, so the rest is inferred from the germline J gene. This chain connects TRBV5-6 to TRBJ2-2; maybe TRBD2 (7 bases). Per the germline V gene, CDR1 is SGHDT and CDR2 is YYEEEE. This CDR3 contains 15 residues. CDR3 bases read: TGTGCCAGCAGCTTGGCCGGGGGGCGCGTTGAAAAG. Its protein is CASSLAGGRVEK. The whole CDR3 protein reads CASSLAGGRVEKLFF.

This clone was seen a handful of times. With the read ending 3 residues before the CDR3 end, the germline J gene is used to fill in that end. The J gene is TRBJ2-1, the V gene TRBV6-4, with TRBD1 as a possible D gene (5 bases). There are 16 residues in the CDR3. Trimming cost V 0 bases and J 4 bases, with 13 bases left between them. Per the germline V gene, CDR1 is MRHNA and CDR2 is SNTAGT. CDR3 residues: CASSDSQGKDYNEQFF. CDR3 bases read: TGTGCCAGCAGTGACTCCCAGGGAAAGGATTACAATGAG.

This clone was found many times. The CDR3 protein is CSRSLTVFGTQYF. Incomplete CDR3 DNA: TGCAGTCGGTCCTTGACAGTATTTGGGACG. The genes are TRBV20-1 and TRBJ2-3; D might be TRBD1 (5 bases). The CDR3 end is not reached by the read, which stops 3 residues before it; the germline J gene fills it in. Germline CDR1 and CDR2: DFQATT and SNEGSKA (reference sequence). This CDR3 is 13 amino acids long.

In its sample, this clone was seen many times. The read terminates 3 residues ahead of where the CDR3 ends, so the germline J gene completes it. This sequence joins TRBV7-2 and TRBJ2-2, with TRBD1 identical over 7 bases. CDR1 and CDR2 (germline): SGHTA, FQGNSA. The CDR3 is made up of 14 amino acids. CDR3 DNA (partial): TGTGCCAGCACCCCATGGACAGGTGGGGAAAAG. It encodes CASTPWTGGEK. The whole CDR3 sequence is CASTPWTGGEKLFF.

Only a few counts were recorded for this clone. CDR3: CAWTLGRGTSYDYTF. CDR3 DNA (partial): TGTGCCTGGACCCTAGGTAGGGGAACCTCCTACGAC. The J gene is TRBJ1-2, the V gene TRBV30, with D possibly TRBD1 on 5 matching bases. The read terminates 3 residues ahead of where the CDR3 ends, so the germline J gene completes it. CDR1 GTSNPN and CDR2 SVGIG come from the germline V gene (reference sequence). This CDR3 region has 15 residues.

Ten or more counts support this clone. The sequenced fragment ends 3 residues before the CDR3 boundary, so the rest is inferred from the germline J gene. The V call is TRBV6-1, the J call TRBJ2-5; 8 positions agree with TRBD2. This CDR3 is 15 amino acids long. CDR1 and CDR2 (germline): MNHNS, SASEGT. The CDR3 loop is CASSDFGGGPGTQYF. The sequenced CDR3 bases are TGTGCCAGCAGTGACTTCGGCGGGGGGCCTGGAACC.

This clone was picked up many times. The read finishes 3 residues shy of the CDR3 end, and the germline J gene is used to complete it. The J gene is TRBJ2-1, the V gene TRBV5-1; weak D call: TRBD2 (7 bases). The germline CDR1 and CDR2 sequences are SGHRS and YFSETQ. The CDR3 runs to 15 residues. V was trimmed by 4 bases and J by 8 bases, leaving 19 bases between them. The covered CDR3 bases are TGCGCCAGCAGCCCGGGGGGCGCCCCGGCCGATGAG. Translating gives CASSPGGAPADE. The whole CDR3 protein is CASSPGGAPADEQFF. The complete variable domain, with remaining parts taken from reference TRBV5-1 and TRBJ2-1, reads KAGVTQTPRYLIKTRGQQVTLSCSPISGHRSVSWYQQTPGQGLQFLFEYFSETQRNKGNFPGRFSGRQFSNSRSEMNVSTLELGDSALYLCASSPGGAPADEQFFGPGTRLTVL.

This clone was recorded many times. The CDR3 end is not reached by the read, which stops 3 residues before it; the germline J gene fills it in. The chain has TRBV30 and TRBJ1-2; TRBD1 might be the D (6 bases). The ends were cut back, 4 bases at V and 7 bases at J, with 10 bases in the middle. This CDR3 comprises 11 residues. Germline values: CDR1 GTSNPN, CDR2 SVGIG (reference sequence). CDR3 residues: CAWKQGGGYTF. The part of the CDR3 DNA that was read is TGTGCCTGGAAACAGGGCGGTGGC.

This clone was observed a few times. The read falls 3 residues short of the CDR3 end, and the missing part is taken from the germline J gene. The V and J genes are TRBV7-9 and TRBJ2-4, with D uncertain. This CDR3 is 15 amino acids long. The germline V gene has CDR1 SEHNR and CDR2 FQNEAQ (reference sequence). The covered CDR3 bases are TGTGCCAGCAGCCCTAGACCAGACTCTAACTATGGT. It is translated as CASSPRPDSNYG. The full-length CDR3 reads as CASSPRPDSNYGQYF.

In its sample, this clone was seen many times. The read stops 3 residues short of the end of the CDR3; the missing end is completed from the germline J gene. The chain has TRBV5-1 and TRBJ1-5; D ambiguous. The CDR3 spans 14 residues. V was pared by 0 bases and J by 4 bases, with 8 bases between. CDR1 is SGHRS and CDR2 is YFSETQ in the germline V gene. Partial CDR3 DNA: TGCGCCAGCAGCTTGGCAGGAGGTAATCAGCCC. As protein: CASSLAGGNQP. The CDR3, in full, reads CASSLAGGNQPQHF.

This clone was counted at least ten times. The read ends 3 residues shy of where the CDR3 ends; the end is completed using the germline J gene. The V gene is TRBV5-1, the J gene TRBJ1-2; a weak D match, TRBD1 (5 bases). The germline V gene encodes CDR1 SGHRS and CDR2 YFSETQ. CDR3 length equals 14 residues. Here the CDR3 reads CASSLESPEGGYTF. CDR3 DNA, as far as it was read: TGCGCCAGCAGCTTGGAGAGCCCTGAGGGGGGC.

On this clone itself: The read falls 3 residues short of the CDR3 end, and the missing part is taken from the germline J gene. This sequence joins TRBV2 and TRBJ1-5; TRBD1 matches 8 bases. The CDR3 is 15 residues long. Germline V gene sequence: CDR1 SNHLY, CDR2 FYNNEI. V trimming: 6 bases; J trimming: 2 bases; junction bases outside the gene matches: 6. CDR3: CASSPDRGGNQPQHF. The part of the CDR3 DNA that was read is TGTGCCAGCAGCCCAGACAGGGGAGGCAATCAGCCC.

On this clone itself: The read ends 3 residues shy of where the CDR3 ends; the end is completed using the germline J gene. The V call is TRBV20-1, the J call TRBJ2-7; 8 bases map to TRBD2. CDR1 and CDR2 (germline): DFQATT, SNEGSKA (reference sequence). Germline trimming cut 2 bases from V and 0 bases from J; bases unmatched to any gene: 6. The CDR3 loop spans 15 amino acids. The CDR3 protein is CSARRVAGTSYEQYF. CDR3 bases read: TGCAGTGCTAGAAGGGTAGCGGGGACCTCCTACGAG.

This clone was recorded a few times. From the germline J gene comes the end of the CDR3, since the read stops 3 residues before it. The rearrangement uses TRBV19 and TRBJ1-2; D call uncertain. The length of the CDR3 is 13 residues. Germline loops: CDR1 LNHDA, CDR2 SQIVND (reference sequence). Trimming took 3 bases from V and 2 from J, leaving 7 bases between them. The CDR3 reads CASSIGVNYGYTF. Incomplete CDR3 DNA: TGTGCCAGTAGTATCGGGGTCAACTATGGC.

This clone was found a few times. The CDR3 bases that were read are TGTGCCAGCAGCGGAGAGCATCGGGGGGGCGGGGAGACC. This gives the protein CASSGEHRGGGET. The full CDR3 reads CASSGEHRGGGETQYF. The chain joins TRBV7-8 to TRBJ2-5; TRBD2 matches 8 bases. The read halts 3 residues ahead of the CDR3 end, with the missing end drawn from the germline J gene. The germline V gene encodes CDR1 SGHVS and CDR2 FQNEAQ. J lost 5 bases, V lost 5 bases, and 13 bases had no gene match. CDR3 length: 16 amino acids.

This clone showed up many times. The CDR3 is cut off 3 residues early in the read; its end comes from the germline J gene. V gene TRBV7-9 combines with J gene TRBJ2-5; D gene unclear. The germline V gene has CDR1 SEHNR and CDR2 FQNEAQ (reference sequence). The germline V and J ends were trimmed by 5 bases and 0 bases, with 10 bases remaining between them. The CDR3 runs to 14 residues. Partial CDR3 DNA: TGTGCCAGCAGCGCAAACAGAGACCAAGAGACC. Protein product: CASSANRDQET. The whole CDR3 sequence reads CASSANRDQETQYF.

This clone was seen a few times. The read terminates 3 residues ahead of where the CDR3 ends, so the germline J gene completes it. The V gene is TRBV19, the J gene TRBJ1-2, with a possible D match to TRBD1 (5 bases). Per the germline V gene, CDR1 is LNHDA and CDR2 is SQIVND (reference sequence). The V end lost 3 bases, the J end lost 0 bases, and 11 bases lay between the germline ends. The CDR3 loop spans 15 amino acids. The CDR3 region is CASSIMTAANYGYTF. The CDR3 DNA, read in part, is TGTGCCAGTAGTATTATGACAGCCGCTAACTATGGC.

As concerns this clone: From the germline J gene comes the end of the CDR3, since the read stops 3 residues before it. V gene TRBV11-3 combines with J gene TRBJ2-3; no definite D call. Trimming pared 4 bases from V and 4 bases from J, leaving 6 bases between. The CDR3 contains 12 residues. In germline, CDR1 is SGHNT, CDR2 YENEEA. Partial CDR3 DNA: TGTGCCAGCAGCTCCTACTCAGATACG. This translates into CASSSYSDT. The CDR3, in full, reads CASSSYSDTQYF.

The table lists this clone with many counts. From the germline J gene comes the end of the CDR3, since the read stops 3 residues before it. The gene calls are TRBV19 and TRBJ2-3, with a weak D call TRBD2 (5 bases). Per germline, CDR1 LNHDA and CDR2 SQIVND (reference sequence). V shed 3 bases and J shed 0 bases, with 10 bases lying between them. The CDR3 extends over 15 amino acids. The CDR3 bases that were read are TGTGCCAGTAGTATCGGCAGCGGTAGCACAGATACG. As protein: CASSIGSGSTDT. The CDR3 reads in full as CASSIGSGSTDTQYF.

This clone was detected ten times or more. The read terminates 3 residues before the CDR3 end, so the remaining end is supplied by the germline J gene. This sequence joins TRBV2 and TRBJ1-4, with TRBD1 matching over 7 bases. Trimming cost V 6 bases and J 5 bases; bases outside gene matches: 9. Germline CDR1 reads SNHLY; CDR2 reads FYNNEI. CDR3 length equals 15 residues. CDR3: CASSMQGGWNEKLFF. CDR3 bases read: TGTGCCAGCAGCATGCAGGGGGGATGGAATGAAAAA. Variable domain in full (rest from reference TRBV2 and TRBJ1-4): EPEVTQTPSHQVTQMGQEVILRCVPISNHLYFYWYRQILGQKVEFLVSFYNNEISEKSEIFDDQFSVERPDGSNFTLKIRSTKLEDSAMYFCASSMQGGWNEKLFFGSGTQLSVL.